Listed below are T cell receptor beta chains from one sample, sequenced in a study of CD4+ T cells in melanoma. The data were produced by immunoSEQ multiplex PCR, yet TCRdb's version contains in-frame clones alone and is incomplete. The sample lists about 50,000 clones, 85% to 90% occurring once. Sequencing used peripheral blood. Source of these receptors: a human donor with melanoma. The CDR3 runs from the conserved cysteine through the conserved F or W. D genes are given only for firm matches. Clone size is not always given. Where it is, it says once, few, many or a class for expanded clones.

D	J	size	V	CDR3	DNA
TRBD2	TRBJ2-1	once	TRBV5-1	CASSLLAGPSYNEQFF	TGCGCCAGCAGCTTGCTAGCGGGGCCCTCCTACAATGAGCAGTTCTTC
-	TRBJ2-5	few	TRBV11-2	CASSLLGHTQYF	TGTGCCAGCAGCTTATTGGGGCATACACAGTACTTC
TRBD2	TRBJ2-3	-	TRBV7-2	CASSALAGRTNTQYF	TGTGCCAGCAGCGCCTTAGCGGGGCGAACGAATACGCAGTATTTT
TRBD1	TRBJ2-1	-	TRBV11-1	CASSPGQGSYNEQFF	TGTGCCAGCAGCCCCGGACAGGGGTCCTACAATGAGCAGTTCTTC
TRBD1	TRBJ2-1	-	TRBV11-3	CASSLGQGSYNEQFF	TGTGCCAGCAGCTTGGGACAGGGTTCCTACAATGAGCAGTTCTTC
-	TRBJ2-1	-	TRBV7-3	CASSLTRGNNEQFF	TGTGCCAGCAGCCTAACCCGGGGAAACAATGAGCAGTTCTTC
-	TRBJ1-2	-	TRBV7-2	CASSFVAGGYTF	TGTGCCAGCAGCTTCGTGGCAGGTGGCTACACCTTC
-	TRBJ2-7	once	TRBV11-2	CASSLSGDDEQYF	TGTGCCAGCAGCTTATCGGGGGACGACGAGCAGTACTTC
-	TRBJ2-7	-	TRBV4-1	CASSQQASGGDYEQYF	TGCGCCAGCAGCCAACAGGCTTCCGGTGGTGACTACGAGCAGTACTTC
TRBD1	TRBJ1-6	few	TRBV7-2	CASSHPPGQNSYNSPLHF	TGTGCCAGCAGTCACCCCCCGGGACAGAACTCCTATAATTCACCCCTCCACTTT
-	TRBJ1-4	-	TRBV30	CASPLATNEKLFF	TGTGCCTCCCCCCTTGCAACTAATGAAAAACTGTTTTTT
-	TRBJ1-4	-	TRBV27	CASSLSMAAVGEKLFF	TGTGCCAGCAGTTTATCGATGGCAGCGGTTGGCGAAAAACTGTTTTTT
-	TRBJ2-2	-	TRBV18	CASSPEIPGDNTGELFF	TGTGCCAGCTCACCAGAAATTCCAGGGGATAACACCGGGGAGCTGTTTTTT
-	TRBJ1-1	-	TRBV11-3	CASSPGQSDEPFF	TGTGCCAGCAGCCCCGGACAGTCTGATGAGCCTTTCTTT
TRBD1	TRBJ1-2	once	TRBV5-1	CASSMAGTGFYTF	TGCGCCAGCAGCATGGCCGGGACAGGCTTCTACACCTTC
-	TRBJ2-1	once	TRBV13	CASSPRTRYNEQFF	TGTGCCAGCAGCCCTAGGACTCGCTACAATGAGCAGTTCTTC
-	TRBJ2-3	-	TRBV11-1	CASSFSDGPDTQYF	TGTGCCAGCAGCTTTTCCGACGGACCAGATACGCAGTATTTT
TRBD1	TRBJ1-4	-	TRBV7-2	CASSLYSGGSNEKLFF	TGTGCCAGCAGCCTTTATTCAGGGGGGTCTAATGAAAAACTGTTTTTT
TRBD2	TRBJ2-7	medium-sized	TRBV27	CASSQVAGYISYEQYF	TGTGCCAGCAGCCAGGTAGCGGGGTACATCTCCTACGAGCAGTACTTC
-	TRBJ1-6	-	TRBV7-2	CASRGGGRANNSPLHF	TGTGCCAGCAGAGGAGGAGGGCGTGCCAATAATTCACCCCTCCACTTT
-	TRBJ2-6	-	TRBV6-1	CASRGGSGANVLTF	TGTGCCAGCAGGGGGGGCTCTGGGGCCAACGTCCTGACTTTC
-	TRBJ2-7	-	TRBV11-1	CASSLATGSYEQYF	TGTGCCAGCAGCTTAGCTACAGGGTCCTACGAGCAGTACTTC
TRBD2	TRBJ2-1	-	TRBV4-3	CASSQDGAGGRYEQFF	TGCGCCAGCAGCCAAGATGGAGCGGGGGGGCGGTATGAGCAGTTCTTC
-	TRBJ2-1	-	TRBV14	CASSQESVGGLNNEQFF	TGTGCCAGCAGCCAAGAATCGGTGGGGGGGCTTAACAATGAGCAGTTCTTC
-	TRBJ1-3	once	TRBV27	CASSPLLSSGNTIYF	TGTGCCAGCAGTCCGCTTCTGAGCTCTGGAAACACCATATATTTT
TRBD1	TRBJ2-7	medium-sized	TRBV5-4	CASSPATGADEQYF	TGTGCCAGCAGCCCGGCAACAGGGGCCGACGAGCAGTACTTC
TRBD1	TRBJ2-1	once	TRBV7-3	CASSPARTGANEQFF	TGTGCCAGCAGCCCGGCCCGGACAGGGGCCAATGAGCAGTTCTTC
TRBD1	TRBJ2-7	once	TRBV29-1	CSVATDRATYEQYF	TGCAGCGTCGCGACGGACAGGGCCACCTACGAGCAGTACTTC
-	TRBJ2-1	once	TRBV5-4	CASSFERLGAYNEQFF	TGTGCCAGCAGCTTTGAGAGACTAGGGGCCTACAATGAGCAGTTCTTC
TRBD1	TRBJ2-3	-	TRBV5-1	CASSLHRGTTDTQYF	TGCGCCAGCAGCTTGCACAGGGGGACCACAGATACGCAGTATTTT
TRBD2	TRBJ2-6	-	TRBV5-4	CASTPTSGGSGANVLTF	TGTGCCAGCACCCCGACTAGCGGGGGCTCTGGGGCCAACGTCCTGACTTTC
-	TRBJ2-5	-	TRBV5-1	CASSADSQETQYF	TGCGCCAGCAGCGCCGACAGCCAAGAGACCCAGTACTTC
-	TRBJ1-4	-	TRBV19	CASRNLPTNEKLFF	TGTGCCAGCAGAAACCTCCCAACTAATGAAAAACTGTTTTTT
-	TRBJ1-2	-	TRBV2	CASSDRAEANYGYTF	TGTGCCAGCAGTGATAGGGCAGAAGCTAACTATGGCTACACCTTC
-	TRBJ1-1	-	TRBV7-8	CASSLRGGVLNTEAFF	TGTGCCAGCAGCTTAAGGGGGGGGGTCCTGAACACTGAAGCTTTCTTT
TRBD1	TRBJ1-2	-	TRBV14	CASSQDWRDRRGHLFGYTF	TGTGCCAGCAGCCAAGATTGGAGGGACAGGAGGGGCCATTTGTTTGGCTACACCTTC
-	TRBJ2-2	-	TRBV28	CASSLSNTGELFF	TGTGCCAGCAGTTTATCGAACACCGGGGAGCTGTTTTTT
-	TRBJ1-3	-	TRBV28	CASSLYLQGGNTIYF	TGTGCCAGCAGTTTATATCTCCAGGGGGGAAACACCATATATTTT
-	TRBJ1-5	-	TRBV6-1	CASSENRDHQPQHF	TGTGCCAGCAGTGAAAACAGGGACCATCAGCCCCAGCATTTT
-	TRBJ2-5	-	TRBV7-9	CASSPRETQYF	TGTGCCAGCAGCCCCCGTGAGACCCAGTACTTC
-	TRBJ2-3	once	TRBV6-5	CASSPGTISTDTQYF	TGTGCCAGCAGCCCCGGCACAATTAGCACAGATACGCAGTATTTT
-	TRBJ1-1	-	TRBV10-3	CAISQTHQTNTEAFF	TGTGCCATCAGTCAAACCCACCAGACGAACACTGAAGCTTTCTTT
TRBD1	TRBJ1-2	-	TRBV27	CASSDRAGTGYTF	TGTGCCAGCAGCGACAGGGCGGGTACTGGCTACACCTTC
TRBD1	TRBJ1-4	-	TRBV27	CASSDRGLDEKLFF	TGTGCCAGCAGCGACAGGGGGCTGGATGAAAAACTGTTTTTT
-	TRBJ1-1	-	TRBV11-3	CASSLAGAAEAFF	TGTGCCAGCAGCTTAGCAGGGGCAGCTGAAGCTTTCTTT
-	TRBJ2-3	-	TRBV27	CASSFRFNLGVHDTQYF	TGTGCCAGCAGTTTCCGTTTTAATTTAGGGGTTCACGATACGCAGTATTTT
-	TRBJ1-2	once	TRBV28	CASSLTYSFNYGYTF	TGTGCCAGCAGCCTGACATATTCCTTTAACTATGGCTACACCTTC
-	TRBJ2-7	once	TRBV7-2	CASSLQGPGTDLEQYF	TGTGCCAGCAGCTTACAGGGGCCAGGGACCGACCTGGAGCAGTACTTC
-	TRBJ2-4	-	TRBV5-1	CASKGENIQYF	TGCGCCAGCAAAGGCGAAAACATTCAGTACTTC
TRBD2	TRBJ2-1	-	TRBV5-6	CASTAGVSWSSYNEQFF	TGTGCCAGCACGGCGGGGGTTAGCTGGAGCTCCTACAATGAGCAGTTCTTC
-	TRBJ1-4	few	TRBV29-1	CSVEDADRRKLFF	TGCAGCGTTGAAGATGCCGACAGGAGAAAACTGTTTTTT
-	TRBJ1-2	once	TRBV20-1	CSASGRGYTF	TGCAGTGCTAGTGGTCGGGGCTACACCTTC
TRBD2	TRBJ2-3	-	TRBV6-5	CASSYSTDGGTDTQYF	TGTGCCAGCAGTTACTCGACTGACGGGGGGACAGATACGCAGTATTTT
-	TRBJ2-1	-	TRBV4-1	CASSQVAGVVNEQFF	TGCGCCAGCAGCCAAGTGGCAGGGGTCGTCAATGAGCAGTTCTTC
TRBD1	TRBJ1-4	-	TRBV7-9	CASSSENRGFNEKLFF	TGTGCCAGCAGCTCAGAAAACAGGGGCTTTAATGAAAAACTGTTTTTT
-	TRBJ1-1	-	TRBV7-9	CASSLLTQGDTEAFF	TGTGCCAGCAGCTTACTTACCCAGGGAGACACTGAAGCTTTCTTT
-	TRBJ2-3	-	TRBV28	CASPHPQSAPTDTQYF	TGTGCCAGCCCCCACCCACAGTCAGCCCCCACAGATACGCAGTATTTT
-	TRBJ2-7	-	TRBV19	CASIAGTGAYEQYF	TGTGCCAGTATCGCCGGGACGGGCGCCTACGAGCAGTACTTC
-	TRBJ1-3	-	TRBV4-3	CASSQEPVASGGNTIYF	TGCGCCAGCAGCCAAGAGCCCGTAGCATCGGGGGGAAACACCATATATTTT
-	TRBJ2-2	-	TRBV11-3	CASSLAENTGELFF	TGTGCCAGCAGCTTAGCGGAGAACACCGGGGAGCTGTTTTTT